These 19 T cell receptor beta chains share one sample of origin, sequenced in a study of regulatory T cells in long-lasting Graves disease. Sequencing libraries for TCR beta were prepared with iRepertoire HTBI primers and Arm-PCR of CDR3 regions. TCRdb passed the multiplex PCR reads through MiXCR, listing each CDR3 protein once. The table records under 700,000 distinct CDR3 sequences, around 16% of them present only once. This sample's time point: newly diagnosed GD, antithyroid drugs for less than 3 months. Extracted PBMC RNA gave rise to the TCR library. This sample also belongs to another study, concerning T cells in Graves' hyperthyroidism and ophthalmopathy.

Sequencing used peripheral blood mononuclear cells (PBMCs), obtained at new diagnosis, from a patient treated with antithyroid drugs. The receptors originated from a woman aged 40-65 years with Graves disease.

V and J are TRBV6-1 and TRBJ2-3; a weak D match, TRBD2 (5 bases). Per germline, CDR1 MNHNS and CDR2 SASEGT. The CDR3 contains 15 residues. Deletions cut 5 bases from V and 5 bases from J, with 17 bases between. The CDR3: CASSPSWGVGDTQYF. The CDR3 nucleotides read TGTGCCAGCAGTCCGAGCTGGGGAGTAGGAGATACGCAGTATTTT.

The sample holds many counts of this clonotype. The V gene is TRBV6-2 or TRBV6-3, the J gene TRBJ2-7; D is undetermined. Germline lookup yields CDR1 MNHEY and CDR2 SVGEGT. Trimming pared 4 bases from V and 1 base from J, leaving 8 bases between. This CDR3 is 13 amino acids long. CDR3 coding DNA: TGTGCCAGCAGTTCGGCCAGGTCCTACGAGCAGTACTTC. Translation: CASSSARSYEQYF.

In this sample, this clonotype turned up many times. V and J are TRBV6-5 and TRBJ1-2, with D perhaps matching TRBD1 (5 bases). V was trimmed by 4 bases and J by 8 bases, leaving 17 bases between them. Germline V gene lookup returns CDR1 MNHEY and CDR2 SVGAGI. There are 14 residues in the CDR3. CDR3 DNA sequence: TGTGCCAGCAGTTCCCCAACGAGGGGCGGAGGCTACACCTTC. Amino acid sequence: CASSSPTRGGGYTF.

This clonotype was seen a single time. This clone may be a read error of a much larger clone one base away. The chain carries TRBV3-1 and TRBJ2-7, with 9 bases identical to TRBD1. Germline CDR1 and CDR2: LGHDT and YNNKEL (reference sequence). The CDR3 is made up of 15 amino acids. CDR3 loop: CVSSQRTGEVWQQYF. CDR3 nucleotides: TGTGTCAGCAGCCAACGGACAGGGGAAGTCTGGCAGCAGTACTTC.

There are many counts of this clonotype. J is TRBJ1-1 and V is TRBV12-5, with D unclear. Germline lookup yields CDR1 LGHNT and CDR2 FRNRAP. Trimming pared 0 bases from V and 6 bases from J, leaving 2 bases between. The CDR3 totals 11 residues. The CDR3 nucleotides are TGTGCTAGTGGTTTGGTTCCTGAAGCTTTCTTT. This gives the protein CASGLVPEAFF.

The CDR3 sequence is CASERGGETQYF. In nucleotides, the CDR3 is TGTGCCAGCGAGCGGGGAGGGGAGACCCAGTACTTC. The rearrangement joins TRBV6-1 to TRBJ2-5, with TRBD2 matching over 7 bases. Germline trimming cut 8 bases from V and 5 bases from J; bases unmatched to any gene: 5. Germline V gene data show CDR1 as MNHNS and CDR2 as SASEGT. This CDR3 is built from 12 residues.

Only a few counts were recorded for this clonotype. V gene TRBV6-1 combines with J gene TRBJ2-3; D possibly corresponds to TRBD2 (6 bases). CDR3 length equals 13 residues. Trimming took off 10 bases at V and 4 bases at J, with 15 bases between the two ends. Germline V gene data show CDR1 as MNHNS and CDR2 as SASEGT. In DNA, the CDR3 is TGTGCCACCCGGGGGACGGGGGCAGATACGCAGTATTTT. Protein product: CATRGTGADTQYF.

In its sample, this clonotype was seen many times. The chain has TRBV10-3 and TRBJ2-3; 7 bases are a match to TRBD1. Unmatched junction bases numbered 3, after V lost 2 bases and J lost 4 bases. The length of the CDR3 is 14 residues. The germline CDR1 and CDR2 sequences are ENHRY and SYGVKD. Here the CDR3 reads CAISETGASDTQYF. CDR3 in DNA: TGTGCCATCAGTGAGACAGGGGCATCAGATACGCAGTATTTT.

This clonotype showed up many times. The chain links TRBV3-1 to TRBJ1-2; TRBD1 matches at 8 bases. The CDR3 runs 14 residues. J gave up 2 bases and V 7 bases, and 6 bases lay outside the gene matches. Per the germline V gene, CDR1 is LGHDT and CDR2 is YNNKEL (reference sequence). CDR3 region: CASTQGAQNYGYTF. The DNA for the CDR3 is TGTGCCAGCACCCAGGGGGCGCAGAACTATGGCTACACCTTC. Variable domain in full (rest from reference TRBV3-1 and TRBJ1-2): DTAVSQTPKYLVTQMGNDKSIKCEQNLGHDTMYWYKQDSKKFLKIMFSYNNKELIINETVPNRFSPKSPDKAHLNLHINSLELGDSAVYFCASTQGAQNYGYTFGSGTRLTVV.

The V call is TRBV20-1, the J call TRBJ2-7; D may match TRBD1 or TRBD2 (5 bases each). CDR1 and CDR2 from the germline V gene are DFQATT and SNEGSKA (reference sequence). The length of the CDR3 is 14 residues. V lost 2 bases and J 7 bases, leaving 18 bases between the germline ends. The CDR3 DNA follows: TGCAGTGCTAGACAGGGATTGACATCGGGGGAGCAGTACTTC. Protein product: CSARQGLTSGEQYF.

This clonotype was detected a few times. The CDR3: CASSPQDSLTDTQYF. CDR3 bases: TGTGCCAGCTCACCACAGGACAGCCTCACAGATACGCAGTATTTT. The chain combines TRBV18 with TRBJ2-3; D perhaps matches TRBD1 (6 bases). Trimming shortened V by 1 base and J by 2 bases, and 10 bases separated the two germline ends. Germline CDR1 and CDR2: KGHSH and LQKENI. There are 15 residues in the CDR3.

This clonotype appeared many times. The chain has TRBV20-1 and TRBJ2-7, with D tentatively TRBD2 (6 bases). The CDR3 sequence is 13 residues long. Germline assignment: CDR1 DFQATT and CDR2 SNEGSKA (reference sequence). The germline V and J ends were trimmed by 7 bases and 0 bases, with 13 bases remaining between them. For the CDR3, the DNA is TGCAGTGTCCTCGTGGGGGGCTCCTACGAGCAGTACTTC. Amino acids: CSVLVGGSYEQYF.

This clonotype was detected ten times or more. V gene TRBV2 combines with J gene TRBJ2-7; D tentatively reads TRBD1 or TRBD2 (5 bases each). The CDR3 runs to 12 residues. Trimming removed 6 bases from V and 3 bases from J, with 9 bases in between. Germline V gene data show CDR1 as SNHLY and CDR2 as FYNNEI. CDR3 DNA sequence: TGTGCCAGCAGAGGGACGGTCTACGAGCAGTACTTC. Its protein product is CASRGTVYEQYF.

The genes are TRBV2 and TRBJ2-5, with 11 positions matching TRBD2. Trimming removed 7 bases from V and 2 bases from J; junction bases left unmatched: 3. The germline V gene encodes CDR1 SNHLY and CDR2 FYNNEI. CDR3 length: 14 residues. CDR3 nucleotides: TGTGCCAGCAAAAGACTAGCGGGGCAAGAGACCCAGTACTTC. It is translated as CASKRLAGQETQYF.

The table lists this clonotype with a few counts. V and J are TRBV30 and TRBJ2-7; TRBD1 aligns across 10 bases. The germline V gene has CDR1 GTSNPN and CDR2 SVGIG (reference sequence). CDR3 length equals 14 residues. V trimming: 3 bases; J trimming: 6 bases; junction bases outside the gene matches: 8. CDR3 in amino acids: CAWSRDRGKIEQYF. CDR3 coding DNA: TGTGCCTGGAGCCGGGACAGGGGTAAGATCGAGCAGTACTTC.

The chain is built from TRBV30 and TRBJ2-3; D is perhaps TRBD2 (5 bases). Germline V gene lookup returns CDR1 GTSNPN and CDR2 SVGIG (reference sequence). V shed 3 bases and J shed 8 bases, with 12 bases lying between them. The CDR3 consists of 12 residues. The CDR3 DNA reads as TGTGCCTGGAGAATACCAGGAGGTACGCAGTATTTT. Its translation is CAWRIPGGTQYF.

This clonotype was picked up many times. This chain connects TRBV30 to TRBJ2-1, with unresolved D. The CDR3 is 12 residues long. Germline CDR1 and CDR2: GTSNPN and SVGIG (reference sequence). V lost 0 bases to trimming and J lost 9 bases, with 9 bases between them. CDR3 sequence (DNA): TGTGCCTGGAGTGTAGGGCGGACTGAGCAGTTCTTC. Protein product: CAWSVGRTEQFF.

The chain joins TRBV2 to TRBJ2-7; TRBD2 agrees at 10 bases. This CDR3 spans 15 amino acids. The junction had 6 bases not matched to a gene; V was cut back by 6 bases and J by 1 base. From germline, CDR1 is SNHLY and CDR2 FYNNEI. This chain's CDR3 is CASRKSGGGSYEQYF. The CDR3 DNA is TGTGCCAGCAGGAAAAGCGGGGGGGGTTCCTACGAGCAGTACTTC.

This clonotype came up a few times. The junction departs from the called germline gene at one end, perhaps through a read error. The CDR3 spells CASSVVGAPKTGELFF. The CDR3 DNA reads TGTGCCAGCAGCGTAGTGGGGGCCCCGAAGACCGGGGAGCTGTTTTTT. This rearrangement joins TRBV9 to TRBJ2-2; D perhaps matches TRBD1 (6 bases). This CDR3 is built from 16 residues. Per the germline V gene, CDR1 is SGDLS and CDR2 is YYNGEE.